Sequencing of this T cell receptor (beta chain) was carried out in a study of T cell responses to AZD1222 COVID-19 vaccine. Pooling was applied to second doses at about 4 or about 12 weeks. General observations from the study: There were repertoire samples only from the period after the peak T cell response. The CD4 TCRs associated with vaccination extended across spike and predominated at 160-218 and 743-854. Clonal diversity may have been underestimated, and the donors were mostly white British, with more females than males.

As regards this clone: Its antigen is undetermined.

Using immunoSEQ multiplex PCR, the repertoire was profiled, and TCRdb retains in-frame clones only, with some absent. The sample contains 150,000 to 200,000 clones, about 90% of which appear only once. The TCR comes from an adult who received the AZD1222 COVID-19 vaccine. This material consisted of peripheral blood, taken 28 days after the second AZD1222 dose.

CDR3 sequence reads: CASSLSGQASTEAFF. The CDR3 region has the DNA TGTGCCAGCAGTCTTTCGGGACAGGCCTCCACTGAAGCTTTCTTT. The chain couples TRBV2 to TRBJ1-1, with 8 nucleotides matching TRBD1. The V gene's germline CDR1 is SNHLY and CDR2 FYNNEI. The CDR3 contains 15 residues. After removal of 5 bases from V and 4 bases from J, the junction contained 9 bases not matched to a gene. Filled out from reference TRBV2 and TRBJ1-1, the complete variable domain reads EPEVTQTPSHQVTQMGQEVILRCVPISNHLYFYWYRQILGQKVEFLVSFYNNEISEKSEIFDDQFSVERPDGSNFTLKIRSTKLEDSAMYFCASSLSGQASTEAFFGQGTRLTVV.